The present T cell receptor (beta chain) was sequenced within a study of technical replicates of blood from a few donors. Produced via immunoSEQ multiplex PCR; TCRdb's table is partial and in-frame only. The table records fewer than 75,000 clones, approximately 93% of them present only once. The source material was T cells isolated from PBMCs. The clonotype originates from a human donor in good health.

The CDR3 spells CATNGANTGELFF. CDR3 bases: TGTGCCACCAATGGAGCGAACACCGGGGAGCTGTTTTTT. The gene calls are TRBV28 and TRBJ2-2; no reliable D call. CDR1 is MDHEN and CDR2 is SYDVKM in the germline V gene. The V gene lost 10 bases and the J gene lost 0 bases, with 9 bases spanning the gap. CDR3 length equals 13 residues.